The entry that follows covers one TCR beta chain sequence. The authors sequenced TCR beta from blood CD8+ and CD4+ T cells. Treatment-naive patients with stable or active relapsing-remitting disease served as multiple sclerosis controls. This sample is part of a study of CD8 T cells in Susac syndrome. Reverse transcription used about 0.45 to 1 ug RNA and random hexamers. Multiplex PCR with immunoSEQ amplified the TCR beta CDR3 across 54 Vbeta and 13 Jbeta. TCRdb called the immunoSEQ multiplex PCR reads again in MiXCR, with one record for every CDR3 protein. The sample has 160,000 or so distinct CDR3 sequences; about 95% are singletons. Trimming took off 4 bases at V and 1 base at J, with 16 bases between the two ends. CDR1 is SQVTM, CDR2 ANQGSEA, per germline. This CDR3 region has 16 residues.

Sequenced sample: CD8+ T cells from PBMCs. The chain combines TRBV29-1 with TRBJ2-2, with a weak D call TRBD2 (5 bases). This receptor was identified in a human donor with multiple sclerosis. CDR3 DNA sequence: TGCAGCGTTGCCGGGATTGGGCAGTTGAACACCGGGGAGCTGTTTTTT. It is translated as CSVAGIGQLNTGELFF.